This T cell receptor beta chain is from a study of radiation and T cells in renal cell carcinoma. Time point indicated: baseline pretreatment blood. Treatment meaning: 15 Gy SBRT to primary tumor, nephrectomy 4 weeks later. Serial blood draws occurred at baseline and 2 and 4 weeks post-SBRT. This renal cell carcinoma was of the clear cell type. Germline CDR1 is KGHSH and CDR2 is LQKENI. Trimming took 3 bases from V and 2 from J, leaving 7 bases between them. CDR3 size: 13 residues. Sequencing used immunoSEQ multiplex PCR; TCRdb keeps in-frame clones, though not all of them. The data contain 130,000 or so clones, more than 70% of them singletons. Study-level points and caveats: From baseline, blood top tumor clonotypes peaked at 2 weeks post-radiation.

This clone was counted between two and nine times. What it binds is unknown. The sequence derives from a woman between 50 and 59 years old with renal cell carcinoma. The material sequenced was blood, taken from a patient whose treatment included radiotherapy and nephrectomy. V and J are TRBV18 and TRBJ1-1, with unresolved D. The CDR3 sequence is CASSPGPNTEAFF. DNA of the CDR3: TGTGCCAGCTCACCGGGCCCTAACACTGAAGCTTTCTTT.